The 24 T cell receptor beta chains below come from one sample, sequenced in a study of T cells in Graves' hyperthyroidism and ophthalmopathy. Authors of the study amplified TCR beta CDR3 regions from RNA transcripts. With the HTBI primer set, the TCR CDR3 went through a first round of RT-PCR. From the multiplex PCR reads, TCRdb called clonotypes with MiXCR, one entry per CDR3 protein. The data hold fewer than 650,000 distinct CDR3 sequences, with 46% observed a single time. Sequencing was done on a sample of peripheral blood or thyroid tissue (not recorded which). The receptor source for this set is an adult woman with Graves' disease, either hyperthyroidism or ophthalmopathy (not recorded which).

The CDR3 loop is CASSMNPGQGSPLHF. CDR3 DNA sequence: TGTGCCAGTAGTATGAATCCCGGACAGGGCTCACCCCTCCACTTT. This chain connects TRBV19 to TRBJ1-6, with 8 bases identical to TRBD1. V shed 3 bases, J shed 10 bases, and the junction held 8 bases outside the gene matches. Germline CDR1 LNHDA, CDR2 SQIVND (reference sequence). The CDR3 has 15 amino acids.

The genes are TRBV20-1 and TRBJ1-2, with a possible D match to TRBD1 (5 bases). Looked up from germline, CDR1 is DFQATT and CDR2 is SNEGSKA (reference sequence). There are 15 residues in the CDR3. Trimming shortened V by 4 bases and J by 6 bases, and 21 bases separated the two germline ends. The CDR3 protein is CSATHDTSGDDGYTF. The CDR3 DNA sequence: TGCAGTGCTACACACGACACTTCCGGGGACGATGGCTACACCTTC.

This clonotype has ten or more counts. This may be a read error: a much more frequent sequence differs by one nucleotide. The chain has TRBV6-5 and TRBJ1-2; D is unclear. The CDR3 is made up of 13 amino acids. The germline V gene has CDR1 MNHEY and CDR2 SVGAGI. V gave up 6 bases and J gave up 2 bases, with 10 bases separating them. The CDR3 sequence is CASSPRGNYGYTF. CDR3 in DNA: TGTGCCAGCAGCCCCCGGGGAAACTATGGCTACACCTTC.

The CDR3 coding sequence is TGTGCCACCAGCAGAGCCTCCGACAGGGAGAATCAGCCCCAGCATTTT. It is translated as CATSRASDRENQPQHF. The chain is built from TRBV15 and TRBJ1-5; 7 bases agree with TRBD1. CDR1 and CDR2 (germline): LNHNV, YYDKDF (reference sequence). The CDR3 runs 16 residues. The ends lost 1 base at V and 4 bases at J; junction bases unmatched: 7. The entire variable domain, with the rest obtained from reference TRBV15 and TRBJ1-5, is as follows: DAMVIQNPRYQVTQFGKPVTLSCSQTLNHNVMYWYQQKSSQAPKLLFHYYDKDFNNEADTPDNFQSRRPNTSFCFLDIRSPGLGDTAMYLCATSRASDRENQPQHFGDGTRLSIL.

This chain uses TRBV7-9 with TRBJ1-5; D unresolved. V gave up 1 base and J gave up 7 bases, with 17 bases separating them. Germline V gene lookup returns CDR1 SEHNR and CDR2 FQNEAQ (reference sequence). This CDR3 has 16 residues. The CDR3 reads CASSLVSGGSGQPQHF. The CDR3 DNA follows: TGTGCCAGCAGCTTAGTCTCGGGCGGGAGCGGGCAGCCCCAGCATTTT.

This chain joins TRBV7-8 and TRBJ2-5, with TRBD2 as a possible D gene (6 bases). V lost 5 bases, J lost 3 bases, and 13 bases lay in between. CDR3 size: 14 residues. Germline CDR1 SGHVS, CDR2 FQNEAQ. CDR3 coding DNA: TGTGCCAGCAGCACAACTAGCTTTGAAGAGACCCAGTACTTC. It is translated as CASSTTSFEETQYF. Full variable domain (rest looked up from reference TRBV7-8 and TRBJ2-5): GAGVSQSPRYKVAKRGQDVALRCDPISGHVSLFWYQQALGQGPEFLTYFQNEAQLDKSGLPSDRFFAERPEGSVSTLKIQRTQQEDSAVYLCASSTTSFEETQYFGPGTRLLVL.

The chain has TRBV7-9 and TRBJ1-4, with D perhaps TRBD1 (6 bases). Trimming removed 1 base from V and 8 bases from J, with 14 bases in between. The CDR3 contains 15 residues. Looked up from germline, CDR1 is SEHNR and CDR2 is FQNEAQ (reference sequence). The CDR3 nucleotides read TGTGCCAGCAGCTTAGTGGGCAGGGGAAAGGAAAAACTGTTTTTT. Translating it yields CASSLVGRGKEKLFF.

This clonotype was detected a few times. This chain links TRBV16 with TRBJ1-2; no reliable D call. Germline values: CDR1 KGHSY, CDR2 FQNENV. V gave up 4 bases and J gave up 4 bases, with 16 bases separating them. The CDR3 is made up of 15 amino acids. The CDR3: CASSPTDLTVYGYTF. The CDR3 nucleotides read TGTGCCAGCAGCCCGACTGACCTGACGGTCTATGGCTACACCTTC.

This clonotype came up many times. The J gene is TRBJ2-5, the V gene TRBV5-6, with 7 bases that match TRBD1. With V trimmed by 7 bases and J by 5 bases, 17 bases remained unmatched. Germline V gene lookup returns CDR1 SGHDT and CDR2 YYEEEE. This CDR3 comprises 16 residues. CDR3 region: CASPLERQGRKETQYF. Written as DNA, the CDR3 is TGTGCCAGCCCCCTCGAGAGACAGGGACGTAAGGAGACCCAGTACTTC.

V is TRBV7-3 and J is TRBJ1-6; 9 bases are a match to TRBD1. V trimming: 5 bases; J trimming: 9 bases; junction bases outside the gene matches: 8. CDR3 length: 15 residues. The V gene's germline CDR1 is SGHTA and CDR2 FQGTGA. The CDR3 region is CASSPQTGGGSPLHF. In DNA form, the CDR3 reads TGTGCCAGCAGCCCACAGACAGGGGGGGGTTCACCCCTCCACTTT.

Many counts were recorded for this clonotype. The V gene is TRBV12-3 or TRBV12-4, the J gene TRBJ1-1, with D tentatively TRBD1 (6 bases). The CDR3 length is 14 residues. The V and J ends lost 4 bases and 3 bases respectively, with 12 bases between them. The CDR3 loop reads CASSWGEGDTEAFF. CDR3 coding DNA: TGTGCCAGCAGTTGGGGGGAGGGGGACACTGAAGCTTTCTTT.

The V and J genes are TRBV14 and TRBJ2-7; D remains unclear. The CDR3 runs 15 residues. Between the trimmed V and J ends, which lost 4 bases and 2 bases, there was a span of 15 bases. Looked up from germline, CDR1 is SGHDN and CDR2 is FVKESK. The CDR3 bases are TGTGCCAGCAGCCCAATGTGGCGGCAGCCCTACGAGCAGTACTTC. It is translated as CASSPMWRQPYEQYF.

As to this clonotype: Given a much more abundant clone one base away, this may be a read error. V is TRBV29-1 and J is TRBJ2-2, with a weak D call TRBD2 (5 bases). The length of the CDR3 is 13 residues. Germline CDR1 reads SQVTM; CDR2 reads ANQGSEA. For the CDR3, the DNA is TGCAGCGGACGATGGGGTAGCGCCGGGGAGCTGCTTTTT. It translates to CSGRWGSAGELLF.

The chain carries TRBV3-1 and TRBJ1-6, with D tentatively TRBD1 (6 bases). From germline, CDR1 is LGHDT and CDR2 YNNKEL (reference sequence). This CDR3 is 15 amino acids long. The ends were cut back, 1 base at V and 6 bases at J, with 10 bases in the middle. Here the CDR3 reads CASSQVTGLNSPLHF. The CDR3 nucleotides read TGTGCCAGCAGCCAAGTTACAGGGCTTAATTCACCCCTCCACTTT. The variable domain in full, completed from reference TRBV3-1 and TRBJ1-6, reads DTAVSQTPKYLVTQMGNDKSIKCEQNLGHDTMYWYKQDSKKFLKIMFSYNNKELIINETVPNRFSPKSPDKAHLNLHINSLELGDSAVYFCASSQVTGLNSPLHFGNGTRLTVT.

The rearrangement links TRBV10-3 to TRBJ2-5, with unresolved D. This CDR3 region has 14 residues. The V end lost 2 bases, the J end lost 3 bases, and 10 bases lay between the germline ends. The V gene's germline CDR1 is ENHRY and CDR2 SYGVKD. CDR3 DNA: TGTGCCATCAGTGAGCCGAGTCGAGAAGAGACCCAGTACTTC. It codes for CAISEPSREETQYF.

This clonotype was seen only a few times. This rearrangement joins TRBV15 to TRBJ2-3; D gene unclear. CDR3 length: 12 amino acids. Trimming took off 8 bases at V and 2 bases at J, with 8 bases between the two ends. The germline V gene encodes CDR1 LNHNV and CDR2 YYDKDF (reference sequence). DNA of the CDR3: TGTGCCACCCCGAACACCACAGATACGCAGTATTTT. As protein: CATPNTTDTQYF.

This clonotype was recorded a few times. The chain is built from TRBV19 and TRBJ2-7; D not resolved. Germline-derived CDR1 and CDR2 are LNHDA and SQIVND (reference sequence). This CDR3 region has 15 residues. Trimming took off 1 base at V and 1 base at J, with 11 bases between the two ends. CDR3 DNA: TGTGCCAGTAGTATAGCAGGCTTCGGGTCCTACGAGCAGTACTTC. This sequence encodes CASSIAGFGSYEQYF.

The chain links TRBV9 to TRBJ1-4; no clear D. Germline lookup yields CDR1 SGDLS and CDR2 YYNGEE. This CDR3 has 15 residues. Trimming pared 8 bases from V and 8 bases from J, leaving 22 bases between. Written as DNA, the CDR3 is TGTGCCAGTAGCCCTCGGGAGGCCTATGGCGAAAAACTGTTTTTT. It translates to CASSPREAYGEKLFF.

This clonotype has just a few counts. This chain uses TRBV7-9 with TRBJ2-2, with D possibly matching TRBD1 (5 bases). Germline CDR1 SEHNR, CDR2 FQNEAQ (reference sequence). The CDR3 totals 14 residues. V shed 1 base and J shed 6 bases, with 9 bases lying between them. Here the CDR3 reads CASSLDQGPGELFF. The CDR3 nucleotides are TGTGCCAGCAGCTTAGACCAGGGCCCCGGGGAGCTGTTTTTT. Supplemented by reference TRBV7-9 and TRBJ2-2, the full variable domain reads DTGVSQNPRHKITKRGQNVTFRCDPISEHNRLYWYRQTLGQGPEFLTYFQNEAQLEKSRLLSDRFSAERPKGSFSTLEIQRTEQGDSAMYLCASSLDQGPGELFFGEGSRLTVL.

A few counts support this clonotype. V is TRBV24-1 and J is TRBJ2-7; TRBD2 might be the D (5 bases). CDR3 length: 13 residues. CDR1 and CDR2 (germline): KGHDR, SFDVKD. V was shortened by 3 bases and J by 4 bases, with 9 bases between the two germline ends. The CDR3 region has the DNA TGTGCCACCAGTGATGGTGGCGGGTACGAGCAGTACTTC. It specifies CATSDGGGYEQYF.

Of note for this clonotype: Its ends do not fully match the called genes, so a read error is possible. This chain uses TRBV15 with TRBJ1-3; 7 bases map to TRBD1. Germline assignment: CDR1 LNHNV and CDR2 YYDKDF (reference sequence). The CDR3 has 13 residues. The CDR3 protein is CATSTRTGPSVLF. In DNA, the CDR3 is TGTGCCACCAGCACAAGGACAGGACCTTCAGTCCTATTT.

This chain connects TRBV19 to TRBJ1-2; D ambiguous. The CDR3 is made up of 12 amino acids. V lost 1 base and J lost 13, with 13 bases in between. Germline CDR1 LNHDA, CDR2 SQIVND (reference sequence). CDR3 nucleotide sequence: TGTGCCAGTAGTATAGGGGCCACCGGCGGCACCTTC. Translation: CASSIGATGGTF.

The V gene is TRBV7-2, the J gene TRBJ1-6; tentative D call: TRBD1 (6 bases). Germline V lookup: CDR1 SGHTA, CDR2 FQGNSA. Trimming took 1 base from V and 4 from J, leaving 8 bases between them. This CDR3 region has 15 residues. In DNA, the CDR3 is TGTGCCAGCAGCTTAGGACAGGCGTATAATTCACCCCTCCACTTT. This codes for CASSLGQAYNSPLHF.

The CDR3 protein is CSARAGVASVYVTQHF. The CDR3 DNA follows: TGCAGTGCTAGAGCCGGGGTGGCTAGCGTATATGTGACCCAGCATTTT. The chain recombines TRBV20-1 with TRBJ1-5; D not certain. Trimming pared 1 base from V and 11 bases from J, leaving 24 bases between. Looked up from germline, CDR1 is DFQATT and CDR2 is SNEGSKA (reference sequence). This CDR3 is 16 amino acids long.